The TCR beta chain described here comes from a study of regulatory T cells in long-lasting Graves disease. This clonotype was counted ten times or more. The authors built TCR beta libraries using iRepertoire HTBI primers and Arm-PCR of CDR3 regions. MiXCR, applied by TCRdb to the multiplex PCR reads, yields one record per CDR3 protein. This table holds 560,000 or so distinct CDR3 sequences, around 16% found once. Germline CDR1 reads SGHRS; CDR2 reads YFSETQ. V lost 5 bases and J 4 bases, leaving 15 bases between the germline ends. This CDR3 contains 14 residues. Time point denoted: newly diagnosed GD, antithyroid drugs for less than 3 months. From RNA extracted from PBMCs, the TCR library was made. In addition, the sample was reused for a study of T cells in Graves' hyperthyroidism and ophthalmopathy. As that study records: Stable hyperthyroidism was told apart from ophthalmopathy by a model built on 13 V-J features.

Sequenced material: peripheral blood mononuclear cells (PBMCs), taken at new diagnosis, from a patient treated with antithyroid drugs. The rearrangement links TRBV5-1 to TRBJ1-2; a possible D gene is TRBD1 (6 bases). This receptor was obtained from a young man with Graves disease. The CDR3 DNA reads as TGCGCCAGCAGTTGGGGGGGCCCCTCCTATGGCTACACCTTC. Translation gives CASSWGGPSYGYTF.